These T cell receptor beta chains were read from a single sample in a study of identical twins. TCRdb analysed the 5' RACE reads with MiXCR anew, one entry per CDR3 protein. Of more than 1.5 million distinct CDR3 sequences listed, around 33% are singletons. Sequencing was done on a sample of cord blood. The source of these receptors is a newborn girl in good health. Both conserved end residues are part of each CDR3. The order of the fields is J gene, D gene, CDR3 length, V gene, clone size, CDR3 DNA, CDR3 protein. D genes are given only for firm matches. The size field is filled for only some rows; it gives once, few, many or a size class.

>TRBJ2-7|TRBD2|17|TRBV28|few
TGTGCCAGCAGTTTATACCCTTTGTCCGCGGGAGGGTACGAGCAGTACTTC
CASSLYPLSAGGYEQYF
>TRBJ2-7|.|12|TRBV29-1|many
TGCAGCGTTGAGGGACACTCCTACGAGCAGTACTTC
CSVEGHSYEQYF
>TRBJ1-1|TRBD1|14|TRBV11-2|.
TGTGCCAGCAGCTGGACGACAGGGGGGACTGAAGCTTTCTTT
CASSWTTGGTEAFF
>TRBJ2-5|.|15|TRBV5-1|few
TGCGCCAGCAGCTTGGCGCTAGAGGTGACGGAGACCCAGTACTTC
CASSLALEVTETQYF
>TRBJ2-7|TRBD2|16|TRBV28|.
TGTGCCAGCAGTTTATCATTACTAGCGGGACTGCGGGAGCAGTACTTC
CASSLSLLAGLREQYF
>TRBJ1-1|TRBD1|18|TRBV7-9|few
TGTGCCAGCAGCTTAACCCAGACAGGGGGTTGGTTAGACACTGAAGCTTTCTTT
CASSLTQTGGWLDTEAFF
>TRBJ1-2|.|14|TRBV5-5|few
TGTGCCAGCAGCCCGACTCAAGGTCACTATGGCTACACCTTC
CASSPTQGHYGYTF
>TRBJ2-1|.|13|TRBV20-1|few
TGCAGTGCTAGTCGGCAGGGTGACAATGAGCAGTTCTTC
CSASRQGDNEQFF
>TRBJ2-7|.|14|TRBV5-1|few
TGCGCCAGCAGCTCCCCCCACAGAACCTACGAGCAGTACTTC
CASSSPHRTYEQYF
>TRBJ2-1|TRBD2|13|TRBV27|.
TGTGCCAGCAGTCGAGGCGGGAGGTACAATGAGCAGTTC
CASSRGGRYNEQF
>TRBJ2-5|.|14|TRBV19|few
TGTGCCAGTAGTATTACCCGGAGAGGGGAGACCCAGTACTTC
CASSITRRGETQYF
>TRBJ1-5|.|16|TRBV7-2|few
TGTGCCAGCAGCTTGCTACAGGGACGATCCAATCAGCCCCAGCATTTT
CASSLLQGRSNQPQHF
>TRBJ2-7|.|14|TRBV6-2/TRBV6-3|many
TGTGCCAGCGGCGAGATGACTGGAACCTACGAGCAGTACTTC
CASGEMTGTYEQYF
>TRBJ2-6|.|12|TRBV20-1|few
TGCAGTGCTAACTCTGGGGCCAACGTCCTGACTTTC
CSANSGANVLTF
>TRBJ2-1|.|9|TRBV6-1|.
TGTGCCAGCAGTGTCAGGCAGTTCTTC
CASSVRQFF
>TRBJ2-7|TRBD1|14|TRBV28|few
TGTGCCAGCAGTTTATGGGACAGGGGGCACGAGCAGTACTTC
CASSLWDRGHEQYF
>TRBJ2-7|TRBD2|15|TRBV2|.
TGTGCCAGCAGACTCACTAGCGGGAGGTTTAGTGAGCAGTACTTC
CASRLTSGRFSEQYF
>TRBJ2-5|.|15|TRBV6-5|.
TGTGCCAGCAGTTACCAGGAGGGGGCGGGCAATGAGCAGTACTTC
CASSYQEGAGNEQYF
>TRBJ2-1|TRBD1|16|TRBV5-1|.
TGCGCCAGCAGCGAGACAGGGGTCGCTTCCTACAATGAGCAGTTCTTC
CASSETGVASYNEQFF
>TRBJ2-7|TRBD2|15|TRBV20-1|few
TGCAGTGCTAGAGCTCATAGCGGGAGTCTCTACGAGCAGTACTTC
CSARAHSGSLYEQYF
>TRBJ2-7|TRBD2|15|TRBV3-1|.
TGTGCCAGCAGCCAAGCGGCTAGCGGGGCCTACGAGCAGTACTTC
CASSQAASGAYEQYF
>TRBJ2-5|.|14|TRBV4-2|few
TGTGCCAGCAGCCAAGAAAGGGTTCAAGAGACCCAGTACTTC
CASSQERVQETQYF
>TRBJ2-1|TRBD2|15|TRBV4-2|.
TGTGCCAGCAGCCAAGATCTTGGGACTAGCTACGAGCAGTTCTTC
CASSQDLGTSYEQFF
>TRBJ1-2|.|15|TRBV2|.
TGTGCCAGCAGTGAAGAGGTTGTGGGGGTTGCGGGCTACACCTTC
CASSEEVVGVAGYTF
>TRBJ2-3|.|16|TRBV5-8|few
TGTGCCAGCACCGCTCGACTAGTGAATATGGGGGATACGCAGTATTTT
CASTARLVNMGDTQYF
>TRBJ1-5|.|14|TRBV5-6|few
TGTGCCAGCAGCTTGGTGGCAGATGATCAGCCCCAGCATTTT
CASSLVADDQPQHF
>TRBJ2-1|TRBD1|15|TRBV24-1|few
TGTGCCACCAGTACCAGAGACAGGGTGGGCCATGAGCAGTTCTTC
CATSTRDRVGHEQFF
>TRBJ2-6|TRBD1|21|TRBV13|.
TGTGCCAGCAGCTTACTGTGGGCTCCCGGGACAGACACGTCTGGGGCCAACGTCCTGACTTTC
CASSLLWAPGTDTSGANVLTF
>TRBJ1-2|.|12|TRBV5-5|.
TGTGCCAGCAGCAGGAATAACTATGGCTACACCTTC
CASSRNNYGYTF
>TRBJ2-1|TRBD2|15|TRBV20-1|.
TGCAGTGCTAGAGGTCGTAGCGGGGGGTACAATGAGCAGTTCTTC
CSARGRSGGYNEQFF
>TRBJ1-1|.|13|TRBV12-3/TRBV12-4|.
TGTACCAGCAGCTCAGCGGTAAACACTGAAGCTTTCTTT
CTSSSAVNTEAFF
>TRBJ2-4|.|16|TRBV27|few
TGTGCCAGCAGTTTATTGGGCGGGGTTGGCAAAAACATTCAGTACTTC
CASSLLGGVGKNIQYF
>TRBJ2-5|TRBD1|14|TRBV2|few
TGTGCCAGCAGCGCTACAGGGGCCAAAGAGACCCAGTACTTC
CASSATGAKETQYF
>TRBJ2-7|.|15|TRBV27|.
TGTGCCAGCAGATATTTCTTGACAGGCCCCTACGAGCAGTACTTC
CASRYFLTGPYEQYF
>TRBJ2-2|.|14|TRBV11-2|few
TGTGCCAGCAGCTTTTACTGGAACACCGGGGAGCTGTTTTTT
CASSFYWNTGELFF
>TRBJ1-3|.|16|TRBV28|few
TGTGCCAGCAGTTTATCCGACAGGCGAGTGGGAAACACCATATATTTT
CASSLSDRRVGNTIYF
>TRBJ1-2|TRBD1|14|TRBV7-2|.
TGTGCCAGCAGCTTAATGGGGGGACAGGGGGGCTACACCTTC
CASSLMGGQGGYTF
>TRBJ2-7|.|15|TRBV10-2|few
TGCGCCAGCAGTGAAAAGGGGGAGAGGACCTACGAGCAGTACTTC
CASSEKGERTYEQYF
>TRBJ2-2|.|13|TRBV29-1|few
TGCAGCGTTGAACTGGGTATGACCGGGGAGCTGTTTTTT
CSVELGMTGELFF
>TRBJ2-7|.|15|TRBV28|.
TGTGCCAGCCTCGCTTCCGGAGGGAGCTCCTACGAGCAGTACTTC
CASLASGGSSYEQYF
>TRBJ1-1|TRBD1|15|TRBV10-3|.
TGTGCCATCCGGACAGGGGGTTATCGGATCACTGAAGCTTTCTTT
CAIRTGGYRITEAFF
>TRBJ1-1|.|13|TRBV27|.
TGTGCCAGCAGTTTAAACCCGTTTACTGAAGCTTTCTTT
CASSLNPFTEAFF
>TRBJ2-4|.|15|TRBV5-6|.
TGTGCCAGCAGCTTGGCGCTAGCCCACTACAATGAGCAGTACTTC
CASSLALAHYNEQYF
>TRBJ1-3|TRBD1|15|TRBV5-1|.
TGCGCCAGCAGCCCGACAGGGAAAGAAGGAAACACCATATATTTT
CASSPTGKEGNTIYF
>TRBJ1-3|TRBD1|13|TRBV20-1|.
TGCAGTGCTCCCAGGGGGCGTGGAAACACCATATATTTT
CSAPRGRGNTIYF
>TRBJ2-3|TRBD2|14|TRBV24-1|few
TGTGCCACCAGTGACGGTGGGGAGGGAGATACGCAGTATTTT
CATSDGGEGDTQYF
>TRBJ2-7|.|12|TRBV28|many
TGTGCCAGCAGCCCCTACTCCTACGAGCAGTACTTC
CASSPYSYEQYF
>TRBJ1-5|.|13|TRBV9|few
TGTGCCAGCAGCCGCTCGGGGGGGCAGCCCCAGCATTTT
CASSRSGGQPQHF
>TRBJ2-7|.|11|TRBV27|many
TGTGCCAGCCACAACTCCTACGAGCAGTACTTC
CASHNSYEQYF
>TRBJ2-3|TRBD1|15|TRBV29-1|few
TGCAGCGTAGCATCGGGACAGGGTAGATCGGATACGCAGTATTTT
CSVASGQGRSDTQYF
>TRBJ2-1|TRBD2|14|TRBV5-1|once
TGCGCCAGCAGGGGACTTCGGGGGGATAATGAGCAGTTCTTC
CASRGLRGDNEQFF
>TRBJ2-2|.|16|TRBV6-1|few
TGTGCCAGCATCAGACCGGGACTTTCGAACACCGGGGAGCTGTTTTTT
CASIRPGLSNTGELFF
>TRBJ2-2|TRBD1|16|TRBV5-4|once
TGTGCCAGCAGCTCGACGGGACAGGGGGACACCGGGGAGCTGTTTTTT
CASSSTGQGDTGELFF
>TRBJ2-5|.|13|TRBV2|.
TGTGCCAGCAGTGACTACTGGGGAGAGACCCAGTACTTC
CASSDYWGETQYF
>TRBJ2-1|.|11|TRBV3-1|.
TGTGCCAGCAGCCAAGGACCTGAGCAGTTCTTC
CASSQGPEQFF
>TRBJ2-7|TRBD2|16|TRBV6-1|.
TGTGCCGGCAGTGGAACTAGCGGGGACTCCTACAATGAGCAGTACTTC
CAGSGTSGDSYNEQYF